The entry below describes one T cell receptor (beta chain). Its antigen remains unidentified. CDR3 length: 10 residues. Germline V gene lookup returns CDR1 DFQATT and CDR2 SNEGSKA (reference sequence). V shed 6 bases and J shed 8 bases, with 10 bases lying between them. Per-sample yields of isolated PBMCs were at least 6.5 million. This record belongs to a study of blood T cells in healthy people across ages. Study observations and caveats: Relative to aged donors, long-lived donors carried more naive CD4+ cells and displayed higher diversity.

The authors ran a second PCR of about 6 to 11 cycles using a sample-barcoded 5' primer and a J-beta primer mix. A single record per CDR3 protein comes from TCRdb applying MiXCR to the 5' RACE reads. The table records around 1,500,000 distinct CDR3 sequences, around 39% of them present only once. This sequence joins TRBV20-1 and TRBJ1-2; D not resolved. Sample: blood. This TCR came from a woman between 18 and 30 years old in good health. CDR3 in DNA: TGCAGTGCCCAGTCTGAGGGCTACACCTTC. This gives the protein CSAQSEGYTF.